The entry below gives a single T cell receptor beta chain sequence along with its context. With V trimmed by 1 base and J by 4 bases, 9 bases remained unmatched. CDR3 length: 16 amino acids. Germline CDR1 SGHRS, CDR2 YFSETQ. As handled by the study authors: Amplification with reference gene primers provided the estimates of nucleated cell counts. Sequenced by immunoSEQ multiplex PCR; TCRdb stores in-frame clones only, minus some. V and J calls plus clone size are reproduced from that table; the DNA served to infer D and trimming. The sample records about 80,000 clones, roughly 80% being singletons. The data derive from a study of blood T cell repertoires in COVID-19. In the study overall: Spain, Italy and the United States supplied samples that represented acute and convalescent COVID-19. In each case, the material was cDNA or gDNA derived from T cells, B-cell-depleted T cells, or PBMCs.

The chain has TRBV5-1 and TRBJ2-5, with TRBD2 identical over 8 bases. This clonotype originated in a woman in her seventies with acute or convalescent COVID-19. The source material was peripheral blood. This CDR3 reads CASSLSTGTRGETQYF. CDR3 nucleotide sequence: TGCGCCAGCAGCTTGTCCACCGGGACTAGAGGAGAGACCCAGTACTTC.